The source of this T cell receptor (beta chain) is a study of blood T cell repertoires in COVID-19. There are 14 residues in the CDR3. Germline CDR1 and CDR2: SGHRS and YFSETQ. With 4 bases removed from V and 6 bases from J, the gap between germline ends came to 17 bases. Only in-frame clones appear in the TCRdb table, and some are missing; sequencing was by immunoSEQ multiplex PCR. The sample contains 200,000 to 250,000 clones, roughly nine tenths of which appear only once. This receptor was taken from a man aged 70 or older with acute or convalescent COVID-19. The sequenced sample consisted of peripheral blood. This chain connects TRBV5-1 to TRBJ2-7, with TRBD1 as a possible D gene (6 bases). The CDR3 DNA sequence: TGCGCCAGCAGCCCCCGGACAGACTCGCTCGAGCAGTACTTC. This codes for CASSPRTDSLEQYF.